The TCR beta chain described here comes from a study of beta chain bispecific antibodies for T cell cancers. Blood mononuclear cells were expanded for around three days using either OKT3 anti-CD3 antibody or CD3/CD28 beads. Normal T cells cocultured with Jurkat cells and anti-TRBV12 bispecific. Culture medium contained IL-2 at 80 to 100 IU/ml and IL-7 at 4.5 to 5 ng/ml. Approximately 50,000 normal T cells were cocultured with approximately 50,000 target cells and bispecific antibody. Notes on the study in general: TRBV5-6, highly similar to TRBV5-5, is cross-recognized by anti-TRBV5-5 antibody. Anti-TRBV12 exposure, compared with anti-CD19, reduced the TRBV12-3 proportion of TRBV signal by approximately 99%. Normal T cells contributed less of the targeted TRBV signal than the leukemia cells did.

TCRdb redid the calling of the 5' RACE reads with MiXCR, one entry per CDR3 protein. The table lists around 19,000 distinct CDR3 sequences, 2% to 2.5% of them singletons. The germline CDR1 and CDR2 sequences are DFQATT and SNEGSKA (reference sequence). The CDR3 has 14 residues. Losses at the gene ends were 5 bases for V and 4 bases for J; bases not matched to a gene: 9. At least ten counts were recorded for this clonotype. What it binds is unknown. The receptor was isolated from a human donor in good health. Some clones in this sample may be carry-over from other donors' samples. Here the sequenced sample was healthy donor T cells cultured with leukemia cells, taken from a culture containing a bispecific antibody targeting TCR Vbeta12. V and J are TRBV20-1 and TRBJ2-5, with TRBD1 identical over 8 bases. As DNA, the CDR3 is TGCAGTGCTGGACGACAGGGGAAGGGAGAGACCCAGTACTTC. Amino acids: CSAGRQGKGETQYF.